The rows below give T cell receptor beta chains drawn from one sample of a study of T cells in Graves' hyperthyroidism and ophthalmopathy. TCRdb analysed the multiplex PCR reads with MiXCR anew, one entry per CDR3 protein. The sample carries around 300,000 distinct CDR3 sequences, 25% recorded once. Material: blood. The origin of the receptors is a man aged 40-49 years with Graves' hyperthyroidism that later progressed to Graves' ophthalmopathy. The CDR3 runs from the conserved cysteine through the conserved F or W. A D gene is named only where the DNA matches it firmly. Size is omitted from some rows. Given values are once, few, many or a class for expanded clones.

clone_size: .
d_call: TRBD1
j_call: TRBJ1-2
v_call: TRBV19
cdr3_nt: TGTGCCAGTAAGAGGACAGGGCCCTATGGCTACACCTTC
cdr3_aa: CASKRTGPYGYTF

clone_size: many
d_call: TRBD2
j_call: TRBJ2-2
v_call: TRBV7-3
cdr3_nt: TGTGCCAGCAGCCCATCGGGACTAGCGGGAAACGGGGAGCTGTTTTTT
cdr3_aa: CASSPSGLAGNGELFF

clone_size: many
d_call: TRBD2
j_call: TRBJ2-7
v_call: TRBV10-3
cdr3_nt: TGTGCCATCAGTGAGACGGGACTAGCGGTCTACGAGCAGTACTTC
cdr3_aa: CAISETGLAVYEQYF

clone_size: many
d_call: .
j_call: TRBJ1-3
v_call: TRBV12-3/TRBV12-4
cdr3_nt: TGTGCCAGCAGTTTAATAGGGGTTGGAAACACCATATATTTT
cdr3_aa: CASSLIGVGNTIYF

clone_size: few
d_call: TRBD1
j_call: TRBJ2-7
v_call: TRBV6-2/TRBV6-3
cdr3_nt: TGTGCCAGCAGTTACTCGGGTCCCTGGGACAGACCATTCTCCTACGAGCAGTACTTC
cdr3_aa: CASSYSGPWDRPFSYEQYF

clone_size: many
d_call: TRBD2
j_call: TRBJ2-5
v_call: TRBV19
cdr3_nt: TGTGCCAGTAGTATTTCAGCGGGAGTTGGGGAGACCCAGTACTTC
cdr3_aa: CASSISAGVGETQYF

clone_size: .
d_call: .
j_call: TRBJ2-7
v_call: TRBV28
cdr3_nt: TGTGCCAGCAGTTCGATCCGGGACACTTTCTACGAGCAGTACTTC
cdr3_aa: CASSSIRDTFYEQYF

clone_size: many
d_call: TRBD2
j_call: TRBJ2-3
v_call: TRBV2
cdr3_nt: TGTGCCAGCAGTGATACCGGGACTAGCGGGAGGTTTGGGGGCACAGATACGCAGTATTTT
cdr3_aa: CASSDTGTSGRFGGTDTQYF

clone_size: many
d_call: .
j_call: TRBJ2-2
v_call: TRBV5-1
cdr3_nt: TGCGCCAGCAGCTTGGGCAGGGCGGACACCGGGGAGCTGTTTTTT
cdr3_aa: CASSLGRADTGELFF

clone_size: once
d_call: .
j_call: TRBJ2-3
v_call: TRBV19
cdr3_nt: TGTGCCAGTAGTAACCCGGTCGGGGTTCGGGATACGCAGTATTTT
cdr3_aa: CASSNPVGVRDTQYF

clone_size: many
d_call: TRBD1
j_call: TRBJ2-2
v_call: TRBV9
cdr3_nt: TGTGCCAGCAGAGGGACAGGGGTCGGGGAGCTGTTTTTT
cdr3_aa: CASRGTGVGELFF

clone_size: .
d_call: TRBD1
j_call: TRBJ2-7
v_call: TRBV5-5
cdr3_nt: TGTGCCAGCAGCCGTCCTCCGGGACAGAGCTCCTACGAGCAGTACTTC
cdr3_aa: CASSRPPGQSSYEQYF

clone_size: many
d_call: .
j_call: TRBJ2-7
v_call: TRBV11-1
cdr3_nt: TGTGCCAGCAGCTTAACCCGGGTCGAGCAGTACTTC
cdr3_aa: CASSLTRVEQYF

clone_size: many
d_call: .
j_call: TRBJ1-5
v_call: TRBV3-1
cdr3_nt: TGTGCCAGCAGCCAAGATATAGCTCAGCCCCAGCATTTT
cdr3_aa: CASSQDIAQPQHF

clone_size: .
d_call: TRBD2
j_call: TRBJ2-7
v_call: TRBV28
cdr3_nt: TGTGCCAGCAGCTCTAGCGGGAAACAATACGAGCAGTACTTC
cdr3_aa: CASSSSGKQYEQYF

clone_size: many
d_call: .
j_call: TRBJ2-6
v_call: TRBV28
cdr3_nt: TGTGCCAGCAGTAGGAGTGGATCCGGGGCCAACGTCCTGACTTTC
cdr3_aa: CASSRSGSGANVLTF

clone_size: many
d_call: .
j_call: TRBJ1-1
v_call: TRBV12-3/TRBV12-4
cdr3_nt: TGTGCCAGCAGTTTAGGGCGGCCTGAAGCTTTCTTT
cdr3_aa: CASSLGRPEAFF

clone_size: many
d_call: TRBD2
j_call: TRBJ2-7
v_call: TRBV28
cdr3_nt: TGTGCCAGCAGCCGGACGACTAGCGGAACGTTCTACGAGCAGTACTTC
cdr3_aa: CASSRTTSGTFYEQYF

clone_size: many
d_call: .
j_call: TRBJ2-7
v_call: TRBV12-3/TRBV12-4
cdr3_nt: TGTGCCAGCACTATAGGACAGGGAGGGTACGAGCAGTACTTC
cdr3_aa: CASTIGQGGYEQYF

clone_size: many
d_call: .
j_call: TRBJ2-5
v_call: TRBV12-3/TRBV12-4
cdr3_nt: TGTGCCTCATTAAGGGTACGGGGAGTAGAGACCCAGTACTTC
cdr3_aa: CASLRVRGVETQYF

clone_size: many
d_call: TRBD2
j_call: TRBJ2-5
v_call: TRBV20-1
cdr3_nt: TGCAGTGCTCCGCCCCTACTAGCGGGAGGATTAGAGACCCAGTACTTC
cdr3_aa: CSAPPLLAGGLETQYF

clone_size: .
d_call: .
j_call: TRBJ1-1
v_call: TRBV6-2/TRBV6-3
cdr3_nt: TGTGCCAGCAACCTAAAGACAGGTGATTCTTGGAACACTGAAGCTTTCTTT
cdr3_aa: CASNLKTGDSWNTEAFF

clone_size: many
d_call: .
j_call: TRBJ1-2
v_call: TRBV6-1
cdr3_nt: TGTGCCAGCAGTGGGACAGCGTATGGCTACACCTTC
cdr3_aa: CASSGTAYGYTF

clone_size: many
d_call: TRBD2
j_call: TRBJ2-2
v_call: TRBV28
cdr3_nt: TGTGCCAGCAGTTTATGGGCTAGCGGGTCGACCGGGGAGCTGTTTTTT
cdr3_aa: CASSLWASGSTGELFF

clone_size: many
d_call: TRBD1
j_call: TRBJ1-5
v_call: TRBV9
cdr3_nt: TGTGCCAGCAGCCTTACCCCGGACAGGAATCAGCCCCAGCATTTT
cdr3_aa: CASSLTPDRNQPQHF

clone_size: many
d_call: .
j_call: TRBJ2-7
v_call: TRBV20-1
cdr3_nt: TGCAGTGCTATCGCCACCCGAGGGAGCTCCTACGAGCAGTACTTC
cdr3_aa: CSAIATRGSSYEQYF

clone_size: .
d_call: .
j_call: TRBJ2-7
v_call: TRBV28
cdr3_nt: TGTGCCAGCAGTTTGGGCAGGCCGACCTACGAGCAGTACTTC
cdr3_aa: CASSLGRPTYEQYF

clone_size: many
d_call: .
j_call: TRBJ1-5
v_call: TRBV7-2
cdr3_nt: TGTGCCAGCAGCCCTAGCTCCGGACTGGGGGCCAAGCATTTT
cdr3_aa: CASSPSSGLGAKHF

clone_size: many
d_call: TRBD2
j_call: TRBJ2-5
v_call: TRBV10-3
cdr3_nt: TGTGCCATCAGTCCGGGACTAGCGGAAGAGACCCAGTACTTC
cdr3_aa: CAISPGLAEETQYF

clone_size: many
d_call: TRBD2
j_call: TRBJ2-7
v_call: TRBV6-2/TRBV6-3
cdr3_nt: TGTGCCAGCATCAACACGGTGGGCGGGAGCTACGAGCAGTACTTC
cdr3_aa: CASINTVGGSYEQYF

clone_size: .
d_call: .
j_call: TRBJ1-2
v_call: TRBV29-1
cdr3_nt: TGCAGCGTTGAAGGGGGGCCACGGACGGTTAACTATGGCTACACCTTC
cdr3_aa: CSVEGGPRTVNYGYTF

clone_size: .
d_call: .
j_call: TRBJ1-2
v_call: TRBV20-1
cdr3_nt: TGCAGTGCTATCGACTTAGAACAAGGAGATACCTATGGCTACACCTTC
cdr3_aa: CSAIDLEQGDTYGYTF

clone_size: few
d_call: .
j_call: TRBJ2-7
v_call: TRBV6-2/TRBV6-3
cdr3_nt: TGTGCCAGCAGTTCCCCCCAGGTTGAGTTTGTCTACGAGCAGTACTTC
cdr3_aa: CASSSPQVEFVYEQYF

clone_size: many
d_call: TRBD1
j_call: TRBJ1-2
v_call: TRBV2
cdr3_nt: TGTGCCAGCATGACGGGACAGCCATGGGATGGCTACACCTTC
cdr3_aa: CASMTGQPWDGYTF

clone_size: few
d_call: .
j_call: TRBJ1-5
v_call: TRBV29-1
cdr3_nt: TGCAGCGCCCTAACAGGGATAGGCGAACAGCCCCAGCATTTT
cdr3_aa: CSALTGIGEQPQHF

clone_size: many
d_call: .
j_call: TRBJ2-7
v_call: TRBV6-5
cdr3_nt: TGTGCCAGCAGTTACTGGAGGGGGGGGGGCCGCCTCTACGAGCAGTACTTC
cdr3_aa: CASSYWRGGGRLYEQYF

clone_size: many
d_call: .
j_call: TRBJ2-7
v_call: TRBV25-1
cdr3_nt: TGTGCCAGCAGTGAATCCACCCCGGGCCCGAGGGAGCAGTACTTC
cdr3_aa: CASSESTPGPREQYF

clone_size: many
d_call: TRBD1
j_call: TRBJ1-5
v_call: TRBV19
cdr3_nt: TGTGCCAGTAGGGGGGACAGGGGGCTGGATCAGCCCCAGCATTTT
cdr3_aa: CASRGDRGLDQPQHF

clone_size: .
d_call: .
j_call: TRBJ2-5
v_call: TRBV6-2/TRBV6-3
cdr3_nt: TGTGCCAGCAGTCCACTCGGTACAAGTGAAGAGACCCAGTACTTC
cdr3_aa: CASSPLGTSEETQYF

clone_size: many
d_call: .
j_call: TRBJ2-1
v_call: TRBV19
cdr3_nt: TGTGCCAGTAGTATTATGGGGGAGCAGTTCTTC
cdr3_aa: CASSIMGEQFF

clone_size: many
d_call: .
j_call: TRBJ2-5
v_call: TRBV29-1
cdr3_nt: TGCAGCGTTGTAGCGGTGATACAAGAGACCCAGTACTTC
cdr3_aa: CSVVAVIQETQYF

clone_size: many
d_call: .
j_call: TRBJ1-1
v_call: TRBV15
cdr3_nt: TGTGCCACCAGCAGAGATTCAGGCACTGAAGCTTTCTTT
cdr3_aa: CATSRDSGTEAFF

clone_size: .
d_call: TRBD2
j_call: TRBJ2-7
v_call: TRBV5-1
cdr3_nt: TGCGCCAGCAGCTTGGCCGAGGGACTAGCGGGTACGAGACGGTACTTC
cdr3_aa: CASSLAEGLAGTRRYF

clone_size: many
d_call: .
j_call: TRBJ1-2
v_call: TRBV15
cdr3_nt: TGTGCCACCAGCAGCGGGGCATGGGCAGGCGCTCCGTCCGGCTACACCTTC
cdr3_aa: CATSSGAWAGAPSGYTF

clone_size: many
d_call: .
j_call: TRBJ1-2
v_call: TRBV12-3/TRBV12-4
cdr3_nt: TGTGCCAGCAGTTTAGAAGGCGAGTTTTATGGCTACACCTTC
cdr3_aa: CASSLEGEFYGYTF

clone_size: many
d_call: TRBD1
j_call: TRBJ2-2
v_call: TRBV19
cdr3_nt: TGTGCCAGTAGACCCACCGGGACAGTGAACACCGGGGAGCTGTTTTTT
cdr3_aa: CASRPTGTVNTGELFF

clone_size: many
d_call: TRBD2
j_call: TRBJ2-7
v_call: TRBV20-1
cdr3_nt: TGCAGTGCTTGGGAGGGCCGGTTGAGCGAGCAGTACTTC
cdr3_aa: CSAWEGRLSEQYF

clone_size: many
d_call: .
j_call: TRBJ1-1
v_call: TRBV7-6
cdr3_nt: TGTGCCAGCAGCTTAAAGGGGGAGAACACTGAAGCTTTCTTT
cdr3_aa: CASSLKGENTEAFF

clone_size: .
d_call: TRBD1
j_call: TRBJ2-3
v_call: TRBV15
cdr3_nt: TGTGCCACCAGCAGAGATACCAGGGGGAACACAGATACGCAGTATTTT
cdr3_aa: CATSRDTRGNTDTQYF

clone_size: .
d_call: .
j_call: TRBJ1-1
v_call: TRBV19
cdr3_nt: TGTGCCAGTAGTATCACTTCCTTTGCGGTGAACACTGAAGCTTTCTTT
cdr3_aa: CASSITSFAVNTEAFF

clone_size: many
d_call: .
j_call: TRBJ1-1
v_call: TRBV12-3/TRBV12-4
cdr3_nt: TGTGCCAGCAGTATAAGGACAGCCGCGCTGGCTTTCTTT
cdr3_aa: CASSIRTAALAFF

clone_size: many
d_call: .
j_call: TRBJ2-3
v_call: TRBV7-8
cdr3_nt: TGTGCCAGCAGCCCCAGGTGGGGGGCAGATACGCAGTATTTT
cdr3_aa: CASSPRWGADTQYF

clone_size: many
d_call: TRBD2
j_call: TRBJ2-2
v_call: TRBV6-2/TRBV6-3
cdr3_nt: TGTGCCAGCAGTCCCACGTTGGGACTAGCGGGAGTGAAAGTCGCCGGGGAGCTGTTTTTT
cdr3_aa: CASSPTLGLAGVKVAGELFF

clone_size: .
d_call: .
j_call: TRBJ2-7
v_call: TRBV6-1
cdr3_nt: TGTGCCAGCAGAAGTCTAGGGGGGGTTAGCTCCTACGAGCAGTACTTC
cdr3_aa: CASRSLGGVSSYEQYF

clone_size: many
d_call: .
j_call: TRBJ2-2
v_call: TRBV19
cdr3_nt: TGTGCCAGTAGCCCCAACGGACAGTTGGCCGGGGAGCTGTTTTTT
cdr3_aa: CASSPNGQLAGELFF

clone_size: many
d_call: .
j_call: TRBJ1-5
v_call: TRBV24-1
cdr3_nt: TGTGCCACCAGTGAGGGCAATCAGCCCCAGCATTTT
cdr3_aa: CATSEGNQPQHF

clone_size: many
d_call: .
j_call: TRBJ2-2
v_call: TRBV5-1
cdr3_nt: TGCGCCAGCAGCTTGGCGTCGTGGGAGCTGTTTTTT
cdr3_aa: CASSLASWELFF

clone_size: many
d_call: .
j_call: TRBJ2-7
v_call: TRBV2
cdr3_nt: TGTGCCAGCAGTGACGTCTACGAGCAGTACTTC
cdr3_aa: CASSDVYEQYF

clone_size: .
d_call: .
j_call: TRBJ2-7
v_call: TRBV4-2
cdr3_nt: TGTGCCAGCAGCCAATCTAGCGCTGGCGAGCAGTACTTC
cdr3_aa: CASSQSSAGEQYF

clone_size: many
d_call: .
j_call: TRBJ1-2
v_call: TRBV29-1
cdr3_nt: TGCAGCGTTGAATTGGTTGCGTGGGGTGGCTACACCTTC
cdr3_aa: CSVELVAWGGYTF